The present T cell receptor beta chain was sequenced within a study of identifying expanded T cells in peripheral blood. Sequenced by immunoSEQ multiplex PCR; TCRdb stores in-frame clones only, minus some. The table includes around 130,000 clones, around nine tenths detected once. Notes on the study in general: Across healthy donors, higher total template counts meant significantly greater approximately 2-week count variance. Differentially abundant clones: around 1.2 between replicates, just under 17 at two to three weeks, 19 to 20 at four.

The CDR3 length is 15 residues. Germline values: CDR1 SGHNT, CDR2 YENEEA. The V segment lost 5 bases and the J segment 0 bases; nucleotides outside the gene matches: 5. During the collection period, no donor immune events like infections were recorded. Turning to this clone: The antigen remains undetermined.

The chain is built from TRBV11-3 and TRBJ1-1, with 8 nucleotides matching TRBD1. Source material: blood. This clonotype was obtained from a person aged 18 to 75 in good health. CDR3 coding DNA: TGTGCCAGCAGCCTCGGGACAGGAATGAACACTGAAGCTTTCTTT. Translation: CASSLGTGMNTEAFF. The full variable domain, its missing parts supplied by reference TRBV11-3 and TRBJ1-1, is EAGVVQSPRYKIIEKKQPVAFWCNPISGHNTLYWYLQNLGQGPELLIRYENEEAVDDSQLPKDRFSAERLKGVDSTLKIQPAELGDSAVYLCASSLGTGMNTEAFFGQGTRLTVV.